This TCR beta chain is drawn from a study of shared clonotypes between healthy human individuals. Some clones are missing from TCRdb's copy, which holds only in-frame ones; the method was immunoSEQ multiplex PCR. This table holds around 2.1 million clones, 95% found once. Study-level points and caveats: Several donors showed sharing of about 4.6% of naive CD4 clonotypes. Against clonotypes common to all four donors, non-shared ones had lower generation probabilities.

The V end lost 0 bases, the J end lost 2 bases, and 11 bases lay between the germline ends. Germline values: CDR1 MNHNY, CDR2 SVGAGI (reference sequence). The CDR3 covers 15 residues. As regards this clone: What it binds is not known.

The chain recombines TRBV6-6 with TRBJ2-7; possibly TRBD1 for D (6 bases). The clonotype originates from a man between 18 and 29 years old in good health. Sequencing input: naive CD4+ T cells sorted from blood. Subset reported: CD45RA+ positively selected. This CDR3 is CASSYSKQGTYEQYF. The CDR3 DNA is TGTGCCAGCAGTTACTCCAAACAGGGAACCTACGAGCAGTACTTC.